These 14 T cell receptor beta chains were all obtained from the same sample, sequenced in a study of patients and donors after allogeneic stem cell transplantation. TCRdb called the RT-PCR reads again in MiXCR, with one record for every CDR3 protein. The top ten hold about 26% of the sample, which has 65,000 to 80,000 distinct CDR3 sequences, 26% seen once. Sequenced material: blood, either unsorted or a sorted T cell fraction (not recorded which). These receptors all stem from a human donor who was either an allogeneic HSCT recipient or a stem cell or donor lymphocyte infusion donor (not recorded which). It is not recorded whose cells these are; they may come from a transplant donor.

V usage is TRBV27 and J usage is TRBJ1-1, with D unclear. The CDR3 length is 13 residues. The V and J ends lost 3 bases and 4 bases respectively, with 9 bases between them. Germline V gene data show CDR1 as MNHEY and CDR2 as SMNVEV (reference sequence). CDR3 residues: CASSLYGLTEAFF. As DNA, the CDR3 is TGTGCCAGCAGTTTGTACGGCCTCACTGAAGCTTTCTTT.

This clonotype was detected a few times. This chain connects TRBV4-3 to TRBJ1-2; D may be TRBD1 (6 bases). V shed 3 bases and J shed 1 base, with 15 bases lying between them. The CDR3 is made up of 16 amino acids. Per the germline V gene, CDR1 is LGHNA and CDR2 is YSLEER. CDR3 in amino acids: CASSHGRQALNYGYTF. For the CDR3, the DNA is TGCGCCAGCAGCCACGGGCGACAGGCTCTTAACTATGGCTACACCTTC.

The chain links TRBV4-2 to TRBJ2-5; 10 nucleotides match TRBD2. CDR3 length equals 16 residues. The J segment lost 3 bases and the V segment lost 0 bases, leaving 4 bases of the junction unmatched. Germline CDR1 reads LGHNA; CDR2 reads YNFKEQ. The CDR3 is CASSQDPSGREETQYF. In DNA, the CDR3 is TGTGCCAGCAGCCAAGATCCCAGCGGGAGGGAAGAGACCCAGTACTTC.

This clonotype was observed a few times. The V call is TRBV3-1, the J call TRBJ1-1; D ambiguous. The germline V gene has CDR1 LGHDT and CDR2 YNNKEL (reference sequence). This CDR3 region has 15 residues. Trimming removed 5 bases at V and 5 bases at J, with 18 bases between. CDR3 coding DNA: TGTGCCAGCAGCACCTTGGGAGGTCGAGGTACTGAAGCTTTCTTT. Translated: CASSTLGGRGTEAFF.

This clonotype was detected only once. The chain has TRBV7-2 and TRBJ2-5, with TRBD2 matching 7 bases. Trimming took 4 bases from V and 5 from J; bases not matched to a gene: 7. The CDR3 contains 14 residues. Looked up from germline, CDR1 is SGHTA and CDR2 is FQGNSA. CDR3 sequence: CASSYGGFIETQYF. DNA for the CDR3: TGTGCCAGCAGCTACGGGGGGTTCATTGAGACCCAGTACTTC.

Here the CDR3 DNA reads TGCAGTGCTACCGGGACTAGCGGAAAGAGCTCCTACAATGAGCAGTTCTTC. This gives the protein CSATGTSGKSSYNEQFF. The chain carries TRBV20-1 and TRBJ2-1, with 11 bases fitting TRBD2. The trim removed 4 bases at V and 0 bases at J, leaving 8 bases unmatched. The CDR3 totals 17 residues. Germline V gene lookup returns CDR1 DFQATT and CDR2 SNEGSKA (reference sequence).

This clonotype was counted many times. V usage is TRBV7-9 and J usage is TRBJ1-1; D is uncertain. The germline CDR1 and CDR2 sequences are SEHNR and FQNEAQ (reference sequence). The CDR3 loop spans 13 amino acids. Trimming pared 1 base from V and 0 bases from J, leaving 3 bases between. The CDR3 sequence is CASSLEMNTEAFF. In nucleotides, the CDR3 is TGTGCCAGCAGCTTAGAGATGAACACTGAAGCTTTCTTT.

This clonotype was found a few times. The V call is TRBV28, the J call TRBJ2-3; D possibly corresponds to TRBD1 (6 bases). Between the trimmed V and J ends, which lost 5 bases and 1 base, there was a span of 22 bases. The germline V gene has CDR1 MDHEN and CDR2 SYDVKM. The CDR3 is made up of 18 amino acids. The CDR3 loop reads CASSTRLQGIKGTDTQYF. In nucleotides, the CDR3 is TGTGCCAGCAGTACGCGACTTCAGGGGATTAAAGGCACAGATACGCAGTATTTT.

The chain combines TRBV10-3 with TRBJ1-1; tentative D call: TRBD1 (6 bases). This CDR3 spans 14 amino acids. CDR1 ENHRY and CDR2 SYGVKD come from the germline V gene. Trimming removed 2 bases at V and 13 bases at J, with 20 bases between. The CDR3 sequence is CAISEEGQYDAGFF. CDR3 bases: TGTGCCATCAGTGAGGAGGGACAATACGATGCTGGTTTCTTT.

V gene TRBV29-1 combines with J gene TRBJ2-7; 10 bases fit TRBD1. This CDR3 comprises 14 residues. CDR1 and CDR2 (germline): SQVTM, ANQGSEA. V was pared by 7 bases and J by 4 bases, with 10 bases of the junction left unmatched. In nucleotides, the CDR3 is TGCAGCGCCTTACCCGGGACAGGGGAGTACGAGCAGTACTTC. This codes for CSALPGTGEYEQYF.

The chain is built from TRBV5-1 and TRBJ2-3, with 9 positions matching TRBD2. The CDR3 runs 18 residues. The germline CDR1 and CDR2 sequences are SGHRS and YFSETQ. V shed 7 bases and J 4 bases; nucleotides not matched to a gene: 19. The CDR3 loop is CASPTGTNLAGEADTQYF. In DNA form, the CDR3 reads TGCGCCAGCCCCACCGGGACCAACTTAGCGGGGGAGGCAGATACGCAGTATTTT.

The gene calls are TRBV6-5 and TRBJ1-6; D perhaps matches TRBD1 (5 bases). CDR3 length: 15 residues. From germline, CDR1 is MNHEY and CDR2 SVGAGI. The V end lost 2 bases, the J end lost 8 bases, and 13 bases lay between the germline ends. The CDR3 spells CASSYGTQEDSPLHF. The CDR3 DNA reads as TGTGCCAGCAGTTACGGGACTCAGGAGGATTCACCCCTCCACTTT.

V and J are TRBV15 and TRBJ2-1; TRBD2 matches at 7 bases. V dropped 4 bases and J dropped 0; count of bases not matched to a gene: 9. There are 17 residues in the CDR3. Germline V CDR1 and CDR2: LNHNV, YYDKDF (reference sequence). The CDR3 sequence is CATSTNSRTSSYNEQFF. The CDR3 DNA follows: TGTGCCACCAGCACAAACTCCAGGACTAGCTCCTACAATGAGCAGTTCTTC.

This clonotype has a handful of counts. V usage is TRBV6-6 and J usage is TRBJ2-7, with no clear D. Trimming stripped 4 bases from V and 5 bases from J, with 9 bases between. There are 12 residues in the CDR3. Per germline, CDR1 MNHNY and CDR2 SVGAGI (reference sequence). The CDR3: CASSFHGNEQYF. The CDR3 DNA reads as TGTGCCAGCAGTTTCCACGGAAACGAGCAGTACTTC.